This T cell receptor (beta chain) was recovered during a study of blood T cells in healthy people across ages. The study drew donors from healthy Caucasian individuals in Russia aged about 6 to 90. Trimming pared 1 base from V and 6 bases from J, leaving 7 bases between. The CDR3 length is 13 residues. CDR1 is LNHDA, CDR2 SQIVND, per germline (reference sequence). Combining a sample-barcoded 5' primer with a J-beta primer mix, a second PCR ran for roughly 6 to 12 cycles. TCRdb reprocessed the 5' RACE reads with MiXCR, giving one entry per CDR3 protein. Found here are about 500,000 distinct CDR3 sequences, less than 25% of them singletons; the top ten hold around 10%. This clonotype was found a few times. These data also formed part of another study, on T cells of mothers and their children.

This TCR was sampled from a boy aged 5 to 17 in good health. Sequenced input: blood. The chain joins TRBV19 to TRBJ2-1; D might be TRBD2 (6 bases). CDR3 in DNA: TGTGCCAGTAGTATAGGGGACTTCAATGAGCAGTTCTTC. Translation gives CASSIGDFNEQFF.